Listed below are T cell receptor beta chains from one sample, sequenced in a study of neurological immune-mediated disorders. In TCRdb, the 5' RACE reads were re-called with MiXCR into one record per CDR3 protein. The sample lists about 82,000 distinct CDR3 sequences; around 2.6% were seen once. The sample was PBMCs. Source of these receptors: a woman aged 25 to 39 with multiple sclerosis. The CDR3 runs from the conserved cysteine through the conserved F or W.

len	v_gene	j_gene	CDR3aa
12	TRBV20-1	TRBJ2-3	CSARDRDVGQYF
17	TRBV25-1	TRBJ2-1	CASSALKGGSSYNEQFF
16	TRBV5-1	TRBJ2-3	CASSLGMGSLAFTQYF
14	TRBV29-1	TRBJ2-5	CSVAVSSIQETQYF
14	TRBV20-1	TRBJ2-1	CSARATNDRSEQFF
12	TRBV11-1	TRBJ2-3	CDSSTPEDTQYF
16	TRBV27	TRBJ2-7	CASSPMTSRASYEQYF
15	TRBV7-2	TRBJ1-2	CASSLDRTDFYGYTF
14	TRBV7-2	TRBJ1-2	CASSLIEGTYGYTF
14	TRBV6-6	TRBJ2-7	CASSGSGRGLEQYF
14	TRBV20-1	TRBJ2-1	CSAPRKGDYNEQFF
13	TRBV27	TRBJ2-3	CASSLQVTDTQYF
17	TRBV6-5	TRBJ1-2	CASSLGLGSMNGKGYTF
15	TRBV5-5	TRBJ1-1	CASSPTGNRNTEAFF
18	TRBV29-1	TRBJ2-7	CSVEKPLGTGRDSYEQYF
15	TRBV12-3/TRBV12-4	TRBJ2-1	CASTIRSGHYNEQFF
20	TRBV14	TRBJ2-1	CASSLRPPLAGDDPYNEQFF
16	TRBV7-2	TRBJ1-1	CASSLFGAGRGTEAFF
14	TRBV7-2	TRBJ2-2	CASSLTPGAGELFF
14	TRBV6-2/TRBV6-3	TRBJ2-7	CASSSGTSSSEQYF
13	TRBV3-1	TRBJ2-5	CASSLNEVMAQYF
14	TRBV4-2	TRBJ1-4	CASSPPGDWGKLFF
16	TRBV4-3	TRBJ2-3	CASSQAGTGLSDTQYF
11	TRBV29-1	TRBJ2-3	CSVDITDTQYF
13	TRBV28	TRBJ2-6	CATPGAGANVLTF
15	TRBV12-3/TRBV12-4	TRBJ1-5	CASRGGLYSNQPQHF
14	TRBV6-2/TRBV6-3	TRBJ1-3	CASSYGASGNTIYF
16	TRBV6-2/TRBV6-3	TRBJ2-1	CASSPPDRGFYNEQFF
13	TRBV9	TRBJ2-1	CASSARAEDEQFF
15	TRBV25-1	TRBJ2-3	CASSVLAASTDTQYF
12	TRBV20-1	TRBJ1-1	CSASRVVVQAFF
16	TRBV20-1	TRBJ2-1	CSAPPPGTSNYNEQFF
12	TRBV20-1	TRBJ2-7	CSASGHYNEQYF
14	TRBV7-2	TRBJ2-2	CASSTGGKPGELFF
16	TRBV5-4	TRBJ2-3	CASSSRLAGAPDTQYF
14	TRBV20-1	TRBJ1-1	CSAPSGTAGTEAFF
13	TRBV12-3/TRBV12-4	TRBJ1-5	CASIPDVGQPQHF
12	TRBV5-5	TRBJ2-7	CASSLGLYEQYF
16	TRBV12-3/TRBV12-4	TRBJ1-1	CASSLLQGSGSTEAFF
11	TRBV29-1	TRBJ1-2	CSVDGPYGYTF
13	TRBV5-1	TRBJ1-1	CASEDRMNTEAFF
12	TRBV29-1	TRBJ1-2	CSVATWAYGYTF
14	TRBV4-3	TRBJ2-3	CASSQKPTGVTQYF
14	TRBV28	TRBJ2-3	CASSPAGVSDTQYF
13	TRBV7-6	TRBJ1-1	CASSLGHPGVAFF
11	TRBV6-5	TRBJ2-5	CASTSRETQYF
17	TRBV20-1	TRBJ2-1	CSAFRTSGRAIYNEQFF
11	TRBV12-3/TRBV12-4	TRBJ1-1	CASSTGGPAFF
16	TRBV9	TRBJ1-5	CASSAWSLTLNQPQHF
16	TRBV7-9	TRBJ1-2	CASSSSGTASQYGYTF
15	TRBV29-1	TRBJ2-1	CSVDRTSGRRGEQFF
15	TRBV20-1	TRBJ2-7	CSARGGRRGGYEQYF
15	TRBV11-3	TRBJ2-1	CASSLGGTNRNEQFF